This T cell receptor (beta chain) was sequenced during a study of blood T cell repertoires in COVID-19. Study-wide background: Samples representing acute and convalescent COVID-19 were sourced from the United States, Italy and Spain.

Generated by immunoSEQ multiplex PCR, the TCRdb table keeps only in-frame clones and is missing some. Seen here are some 220,000 clones, about 83% observed once, and the top ten hold roughly 4%. V trimming: 11 bases; J trimming: 5 bases; junction bases outside the gene matches: 10. The germline CDR1 and CDR2 sequences are SNHLY and FYNNEI. This CDR3 comprises 14 residues. This clonotype originated in a man aged 50 to 59 with acute or convalescent COVID-19. The chain recombines TRBV2 with TRBJ2-5; TRBD2 matches 11 bases. The sequenced sample was peripheral blood. The CDR3 spells CADSVSGGAETQYF. CDR3 in DNA: TGTGCCGACTCAGTTAGCGGGGGGGCCGAGACCCAGTACTTC.